This TCR beta chain was recovered during a study of cytomegalovirus exposure and HLA in healthy donors. With 0 bases removed from V and 0 bases from J, the gap between germline ends came to 7 bases. The CDR3 runs to 15 residues. From germline, CDR1 is SGHRS and CDR2 YFSETQ. PCR involved 60 Vbeta and 13 Jbeta primers. The assay was immunoSEQ multiplex PCR, and TCRdb's table has in-frame clones only and misses some. This table lists 90,000 to 130,000 clones. The source of this sequence is a middle-aged man in good health and CMV-seropositive. V and J are TRBV5-1 and TRBJ1-3; D call uncertain. Source material: PBMCs. The CDR3 spells CASSLGEDSGNTIYF. In DNA, the CDR3 is TGCGCCAGCAGCTTGGGAGAGGACTCTGGAAACACCATATATTTT. The complete variable domain, with remaining parts taken from reference TRBV5-1 and TRBJ1-3, reads KAGVTQTPRYLIKTRGQQVTLSCSPISGHRSVSWYQQTPGQGLQFLFEYFSETQRNKGNFPGRFSGRQFSNSRSEMNVSTLELGDSALYLCASSLGEDSGNTIYFGEGSWLTVV.